Sequencing of this TCR beta chain was carried out in a study of T cells after yellow fever vaccination. Study as a whole: The SMART-Seq v4 Ultra Low Input method served to prepare the low-cell-number fractions. Study-wide points: Although most clonotypes did not, a small share appeared in both CD4 and CD8 compartments. Primary-vaccination clones mostly resurfaced post-booster (96% CD4, approximately 89% CD8). The authors detected almost none of the vaccine-responding clonotypes in sorted memory subsets on day 0.

Via MiXCR, TCRdb re-called the 5' RACE reads, giving one row per CDR3 protein. The sample comprises about 10,000 distinct CDR3 sequences, around 4.7% of which are singletons, and 1.5% to 2% rests with the top ten. V dropped 5 bases and J dropped 4; count of bases not matched to a gene: 7. This CDR3 region has 15 residues. Looked up from germline, CDR1 is ENHRY and CDR2 is SYGVKD. By share, this clonotype counts as medium-sized (0.01 to 0.1%). The genes are TRBV10-3 and TRBJ1-5; TRBD1 agrees at 8 bases. This sample comprised PBMCs, either bulk or a sorted T-cell subset (CD4+, CD8+, memory, or dextramer-sorted; not recorded which), obtained around 15 days after the first yellow fever vaccination. This receptor was taken from a man younger than 35 who received the YFV17D yellow fever vaccine. The CDR3 region has the DNA TGTGCCATCAGTTTGGGCAGGGGGCGGAATCAGCCCCAGCATTTT. Translated, it gives CAISLGRGRNQPQHF.